This T cell receptor beta chain was profiled in a study of neoadjuvant nivolumab and ipilimumab in lung cancer. Notes on the study in general: Resected tumors had greater TCR richness and clonality than uninvolved lung.

This clone was recorded a few times. Its antigen remains unknown. Method: immunoSEQ multiplex PCR; TCRdb's copy keeps in-frame clones and lacks some. The sample has around 20,000 clones; about 77% are singletons. From germline, CDR1 is GTSNPN and CDR2 SVGIG (reference sequence). This CDR3 comprises 13 residues. Between the trimmed V and J ends, which lost 1 base and 8 bases, there was a span of 14 bases. The source material was tumor tissue, sampled after neoadjuvant nivolumab, alone or with ipilimumab, at or shortly before surgery. The clonotype originates from an adult with non-small cell lung cancer. The V call is TRBV30, the J call TRBJ1-2; D unresolved. CDR3 region: CAWSGGGGRGYTF. The CDR3 region has the DNA TGTGCCTGGAGTGGGGGAGGTGGTAGAGGCTACACCTTC.